What follows are 11 T cell receptor beta chains derived from one specimen sequenced in a study of shared clonotypes between healthy human individuals. Generated by immunoSEQ multiplex PCR, the TCRdb table keeps only in-frame clones and is missing some. Among more than 600,000 clones, 92% were seen once, and the ten largest hold 24%. CD45RO-negative CD8 cells positively selected for CCR7 made up the naive population, which excluded terminally differentiated effector memory CD45RA+ cells. The sample taken for sequencing was naive CD8+ T cells sorted from blood. All receptors come from a man aged 25-45 years in good health.

The CDR3: CASSGHASLGREEQYF. As DNA, the CDR3 is TGCGCCAGCAGCGGACACGCCTCGCTGGGGAGGGAAGAGCAGTACTTC. J is TRBJ2-7 and V is TRBV4-1; 7 nucleotides match TRBD2. Trimming took 5 bases from V and 7 from J; bases not matched to a gene: 17. CDR1 is MGHRA and CDR2 is YSYEKL in the germline V gene. CDR3 length: 16 amino acids.

The CDR3 nucleotides are TGTGCCAGCAGCGTTTGGGGCTCGGATACGCAGTATTTT. This codes for CASSVWGSDTQYF. The V call is TRBV9, the J call TRBJ2-3; D is perhaps TRBD1 (5 bases). Trimming took off 2 bases at V and 6 bases at J, with 10 bases between the two ends. The CDR3 is 13 amino acids. Germline values: CDR1 SGDLS, CDR2 YYNGEE. Looking up the rest from reference TRBV9 and TRBJ2-3 gives the full variable domain: DSGVTQTPKHLITATGQRVTLRCSPRSGDLSVYWYQQSLDQGLQFLIQYYNGEERAKGNILERFSAQQFPDLHSELNLSSLELGDSALYFCASSVWGSDTQYFGPGTRLTVL.

The chain uses TRBV4-1 and TRBJ1-3; no clear D gene. This CDR3 region has 15 residues. V lost 0 bases, J lost 4 bases, and 10 bases lay in between. CDR1 is MGHRA, CDR2 YSYEKL, per germline. The CDR3 DNA is TGCGCCAGCAGCCAAGATCCCGGGATCGGAAACACCATATATTTT. Amino acid sequence: CASSQDPGIGNTIYF.

The chain is built from TRBV28 and TRBJ1-5; tentatively, D is TRBD1 (5 bases). The V gene lost 1 base and the J gene lost 5 bases, with 15 bases spanning the gap. CDR3 length: 16 amino acids. CDR1 MDHEN and CDR2 SYDVKM come from the germline V gene. In DNA, the CDR3 is TGTGCCAGCAGTTTATTCCCCGGGACTGAGGATCAGCCCCAGCATTTT. Encoded protein: CASSLFPGTEDQPQHF.

In this sample, this clone turned up once. The V call is TRBV11-2, the J call TRBJ2-1; D may be TRBD1 or TRBD2 (6 bases each). The CDR3 totals 13 residues. Deletions cut 4 bases from V and 8 bases from J, with 12 bases between. Germline values: CDR1 SGHAT, CDR2 FQNNGV. CDR3 nucleotide sequence: TGTGCCAGCAGCTCGCCGAGGGGGGATGAGCAGTTCTTC. This encodes CASSSPRGDEQFF. The full variable domain, rest sourced from reference TRBV11-2 and TRBJ2-1, is EAGVAQSPRYKIIEKRQSVAFWCNPISGHATLYWYQQILGQGPKLLIQFQNNGVVDDSQLPKDRFSAERLKGVDSTLKIQPAKLEDSAVYLCASSSPRGDEQFFGPGTRLTVL.

Notes on this clone: Other DNA sequences in the same sample also yield this CDR3. The chain is built from TRBV28 and TRBJ1-1; D remains ambiguous. V was pared by 3 bases and J by 1 base, with 6 bases between. CDR3 length: 13 amino acids. From germline, CDR1 is MDHEN and CDR2 SYDVKM. CDR3 nucleotides: TGTGCCAGCAGTTTCCGACAGAACACTGAAGCTTTCTTT. Protein product: CASSFRQNTEAFF.

V and J are TRBV15 and TRBJ2-7; possibly TRBD1 or TRBD2 for D (5 bases each). Trimming removed 6 bases from V and 5 bases from J, with 5 bases in between. Per germline, CDR1 LNHNV and CDR2 YYDKDF (reference sequence). The CDR3 is 10 amino acids. CDR3 nucleotides: TGTGCCACCAGGGGGGACGAGCAGTACTTC. Protein product: CATRGDEQYF.

V usage is TRBV28 and J usage is TRBJ2-1, with 8 bases matching TRBD2. Germline trimming cut 10 bases from V and 7 bases from J; bases unmatched to any gene: 21. This CDR3 is built from 17 residues. The germline V gene has CDR1 MDHEN and CDR2 SYDVKM. The CDR3: CATSDTRASGHRNEQFF. DNA for the CDR3: TGTGCCACATCGGATACAAGGGCTAGCGGGCACAGGAATGAGCAGTTCTTC.

Here the CDR3 reads CASSIRGVWETQYF. CDR3 bases: TGTGCCAGCAGTATACGGGGAGTTTGGGAGACCCAGTACTTC. This chain uses TRBV6-6 with TRBJ2-5, with a tentative D call TRBD2 (5 bases). The CDR3 extends over 14 amino acids. V was cut by 5 bases and J by 5 bases, with 15 bases left in between. Germline-derived CDR1 and CDR2 are MNHNY and SVGAGI (reference sequence).

This clone was seen once. V and J are TRBV4-1 and TRBJ2-1; D gene ambiguous. Germline V gene sequence: CDR1 MGHRA, CDR2 YSYEKL. V lost 0 bases, J lost 5 bases, and 8 bases lay in between. This CDR3 is built from 14 residues. The CDR3 DNA follows: TGCGCCAGCAGCCAAGAACGTACCGACAATGAGCAGTTCTTC. Translating it yields CASSQERTDNEQFF.

The J gene is TRBJ2-7, the V gene TRBV2, with D possibly TRBD2 on 5 matching bases. V lost 8 bases and J lost 3, with 17 bases in between. The CDR3 loop spans 14 amino acids. Per germline, CDR1 SNHLY and CDR2 FYNNEI. DNA of the CDR3: TGTGCCAGCTTCCAGGTGGGAGAAGGCTACGAGCAGTACTTC. Translation: CASFQVGEGYEQYF.